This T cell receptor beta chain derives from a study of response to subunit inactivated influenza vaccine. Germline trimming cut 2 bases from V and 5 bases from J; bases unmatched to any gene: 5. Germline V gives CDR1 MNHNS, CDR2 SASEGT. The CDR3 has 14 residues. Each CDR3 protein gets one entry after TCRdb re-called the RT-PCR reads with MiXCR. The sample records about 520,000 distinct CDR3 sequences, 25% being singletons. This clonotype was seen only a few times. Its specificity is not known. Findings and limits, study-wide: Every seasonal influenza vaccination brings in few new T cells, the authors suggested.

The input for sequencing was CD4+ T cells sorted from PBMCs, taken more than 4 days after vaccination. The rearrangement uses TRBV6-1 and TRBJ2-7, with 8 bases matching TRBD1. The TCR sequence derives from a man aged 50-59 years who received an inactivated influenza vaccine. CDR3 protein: CASSELRGRNEQYF. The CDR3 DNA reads TGTGCCAGCAGTGAACTCAGGGGGCGAAACGAGCAGTACTTC.